The 24 T cell receptor beta chains given below trace back to one sample, sequenced in a study of T cells in Graves' hyperthyroidism and ophthalmopathy. TCR beta CDR3 regions were amplified from RNA transcripts. HTBI primers drove first-round RT-PCR of the TCR CDR3. TCRdb recomputed calls from the multiplex PCR reads with MiXCR, one row per CDR3 protein. The sample holds around 300,000 distinct CDR3 sequences; approximately 14% are singletons and the top ten take about 26%. Sequencing was carried out using blood. These receptors all come from a woman younger than 45 with Graves' hyperthyroidism.

The sample holds a few counts of this clonotype. This chain joins TRBV7-8 and TRBJ2-5, with TRBD2 matching over 10 bases. This CDR3 is 21 amino acids long. Looked up from germline, CDR1 is SGHVS and CDR2 is FQNEAQ. Trimming removed 3 bases from V and 4 bases from J; junction bases left unmatched: 23. CDR3 sequence (DNA): TGTGCCAGCAGCTTTTCCCGCCGGGGGGTAGCGGGAGGAAGAAGGAGAGAGACCCAGTACTTC. Protein sequence: CASSFSRRGVAGGRRRETQYF.

This clonotype showed up many times. J is TRBJ2-5 and V is TRBV24-1; D gene uncertain. The V end was cut by 5 bases, the J end by 1 base, with 10 bases between. Germline lookup yields CDR1 KGHDR and CDR2 SFDVKD. This CDR3 is built from 14 residues. The CDR3 loop reads CATSVGPRQETQYF. The CDR3, as DNA: TGTGCCACCAGTGTTGGGCCGCGCCAAGAGACCCAGTACTTC.

This clonotype was counted ten times or more. Relative to the germline gene, one junction end is altered; a read error may explain this. V gene TRBV18 combines with J gene TRBJ2-2; D tentatively fits TRBD1 or TRBD2 (6 bases each). This CDR3 is built from 16 residues. Germline lookup yields CDR1 KGHSH and CDR2 LQKENI. CDR3 residues: CASSPNGPQMEGELFF. The CDR3 nucleotides read TGTGCCAGCTCACCAAACGGTCCGCAAATGGAGGGGGAACTGTTTTTT.

This clonotype was detected only a few times. This chain joins TRBV7-2 and TRBJ2-7, with 11 positions matching TRBD2. Germline CDR1 SGHTA, CDR2 FQGNSA. The length of the CDR3 is 15 residues. J gave up 4 bases and V 4 bases, and 6 bases lay outside the gene matches. CDR3 DNA: TGTGCCAGCAGCTATTCCGGGACTAGCGGTTACGAGCAGTACTTC. This codes for CASSYSGTSGYEQYF. Based on the CDR3 plus reference TRBV7-2 and TRBJ2-7, the full variable domain is GAGVSQSPSNKVTEKGKDVELRCDPISGHTALYWYRQSLGQGLEFLIYFQGNSAPDKSGLPSDRFSAERTGGSVSTLTIQRTQQEDSAVYLCASSYSGTSGYEQYFGPGTRLTVT.

This clonotype was detected a few times. The junction departs from the called germline gene at one end, perhaps through a read error. The chain joins TRBV7-2 to TRBJ2-1; 9 nucleotides agree with TRBD2. This CDR3 region has 16 residues. Germline V gives CDR1 SGHTA, CDR2 FQGNSA. CDR3 in amino acids: CASNLMTSGLYNEQFF. The CDR3 DNA reads as TGTGCCAGCAACTTAATGACTAGCGGACTTTACAATGAGCAGTTCTTC.

In this sample, this clonotype turned up many times. The CDR3 spells CASSWNYGRDSTDTQYF. In nucleotides, the CDR3 is TGTGCCAGCAGTTGGAATTACGGGAGGGATAGCACAGATACGCAGTATTTT. The chain employs TRBV2 and TRBJ2-3, with 8 bases lining up with TRBD2. The germline V gene has CDR1 SNHLY and CDR2 FYNNEI. CDR3 length equals 17 residues. The V segment lost 5 bases and the J segment 0 bases; nucleotides outside the gene matches: 10. The full variable domain, with the rest looked up from reference TRBV2 and TRBJ2-3, is EPEVTQTPSHQVTQMGQEVILRCVPISNHLYFYWYRQILGQKVEFLVSFYNNEISEKSEIFDDQFSVERPDGSNFTLKIRSTKLEDSAMYFCASSWNYGRDSTDTQYFGPGTRLTVL.

At least ten counts were recorded for this clonotype. J is TRBJ2-1 and V is TRBV27, with TRBD2 matching over 8 bases. The junction had 7 bases not matched to a gene; V was cut back by 5 bases and J by 7 bases. The CDR3 consists of 14 residues. The germline gives CDR1 MNHEY, CDR2 SMNVEV (reference sequence). CDR3 sequence (DNA): TGTGCCAGCAGTCTCGGGCCGGGAGGGAATGAGCAGTTCTTC. This sequence encodes CASSLGPGGNEQFF.

V is TRBV20-1 and J is TRBJ1-5, with D perhaps TRBD1 (5 bases). The CDR3 totals 16 residues. V was clipped by 0 bases and J by 4 bases, with 16 bases between them. CDR1 and CDR2 (germline): DFQATT, SNEGSKA (reference sequence). The chain's CDR3 is CSARDQIRTINQPQHF. The CDR3 nucleotides read TGCAGTGCTAGAGATCAGATCCGGACAATAAATCAGCCCCAGCATTTT.

This rearrangement joins TRBV19 to TRBJ1-5; maybe TRBD1 (5 bases). CDR1 is LNHDA and CDR2 is SQIVND in the germline V gene (reference sequence). Trimming removed 5 bases from V and 5 bases from J, with 22 bases in between. The CDR3 length is 17 residues. As DNA, the CDR3 is TGTGCCAGTAGTGCTTTATTAGGAGGACGGGACGATCAGCCCCAGCATTTT. Its translation is CASSALLGGRDDQPQHF.

The chain is built from TRBV12-3 or TRBV12-4 and TRBJ1-2, with D perhaps matching TRBD1 (5 bases). V was cut by 5 bases and J by 2 bases, with 21 bases left in between. The CDR3 sequence is 17 residues long. The CDR3 loop is CASSLHPTDTTNYGYTF. The CDR3 nucleotides read TGTGCCAGCAGTCTGCATCCCACGGACACAACGAACTATGGCTACACCTTC.

This clonotype was detected many times. The gene calls are TRBV28 and TRBJ1-4; TRBD1 matches at 10 bases. The germline V gene has CDR1 MDHEN and CDR2 SYDVKM. V was pared by 2 bases and J by 6 bases, with 18 bases of the junction left unmatched. The CDR3 is 20 amino acids. CDR3 loop: CASSLITIRQGADPDEKLFF. CDR3 in DNA: TGTGCCAGCAGTTTAATTACCATACGACAGGGGGCCGACCCTGATGAAAAACTGTTTTTT. The full variable domain, completed using reference TRBV28 and TRBJ1-4, is DVKVTQSSRYLVKRTGEKVFLECVQDMDHENMFWYRQDPGLGLRLIYFSYDVKMKEKGDIPEGYSVSREKKERFSLILESASTNQTSMYLCASSLITIRQGADPDEKLFFGSGTQLSVL.

This clonotype was detected a few times. This chain uses TRBV15 with TRBJ1-5; possibly TRBD1 for D (6 bases). With 0 bases removed from V and 6 bases from J, the gap between germline ends came to 12 bases. Germline values: CDR1 LNHNV, CDR2 YYDKDF (reference sequence). The CDR3 runs to 15 residues. CDR3 DNA sequence: TGTGCCACCAGCAGAGATGTAGGGGGAGCTCAGCCCCAGCATTTT. Translating gives CATSRDVGGAQPQHF.

This chain links TRBV4-1 with TRBJ2-2; D gene ambiguous. Germline CDR1 and CDR2: MGHRA and YSYEKL. This CDR3 has 11 residues. Trimming removed 3 bases at V and 6 bases at J, with 2 bases between. CDR3 DNA sequence: TGCGCCAGCAGCCATGCCGGGGAGCTGTTTTTT. Translated, it gives CASSHAGELFF.

This clonotype was observed a few times. A much larger clone sits a single nucleotide away, making a read error possible. The chain carries TRBV28 and TRBJ2-2; TRBD2 matches 8 bases. The CDR3 extends over 14 amino acids. V shed 3 bases and J 10 bases; nucleotides not matched to a gene: 7. Looked up from germline, CDR1 is MDHEN and CDR2 is SYDVKM. The CDR3 reads CASSFRGGPVELFF. For the CDR3, the DNA is TGTGCCAGCAGTTTTCGGGGGGGCCCCGTGGAGCTGTTTTTT.

This clonotype turned up a few times. The chain couples TRBV28 to TRBJ2-2, with D perhaps TRBD2 (5 bases). This CDR3 has 16 residues. Germline V gives CDR1 MDHEN, CDR2 SYDVKM. Trimming shortened V by 8 bases and J by 1 base, and 17 bases separated the two germline ends. CDR3 DNA: TGTGCCAGCCACACGGGGAAACGACAGAACACCGGGGAGCTGTTTTTT. It is translated as CASHTGKRQNTGELFF.

This clonotype was picked up a small number of times. The genes are TRBV3-1 and TRBJ2-2; 9 bases map to TRBD2. The CDR3 is 16 amino acids. J was trimmed by 7 bases and V by 8 bases; bases with no gene match: 14. Germline CDR1 reads LGHDT; CDR2 reads YNNKEL (reference sequence). CDR3 DNA: TGTGCCAGCTGGGGTAGCGGGAGACAGTGGAGCGGGGAGCTGTTTTTT. Translation gives CASWGSGRQWSGELFF.

This clonotype has more than one count but fewer than ten. CDR3 amino acids: CASSFGSGGGNEQYF. CDR3 DNA sequence: TGTGCCAGCAGTTTCGGTTCGGGAGGCGGCAACGAGCAGTACTTC. This sequence joins TRBV12-3 or TRBV12-4 and TRBJ2-7; 7 bases are a match to TRBD2. The CDR3 loop spans 15 amino acids. V trimming: 3 bases; J trimming: 5 bases; junction bases outside the gene matches: 10.

This clonotype has at least ten counts. This chain uses TRBV6-5 with TRBJ2-5, with D possibly being TRBD2 (6 bases). This CDR3 has 18 residues. V was trimmed by 0 bases and J by 1 base, leaving 18 bases between them. The germline gives CDR1 MNHEY, CDR2 SVGAGI. The chain's CDR3 is CASSYSASPLATQETQYF. The DNA of the CDR3 is TGTGCCAGCAGTTACTCAGCGTCCCCCCTAGCGACCCAAGAGACCCAGTACTTC.

In this sample, this clonotype turned up a few times. The V call is TRBV28, the J call TRBJ2-7, with D possibly being TRBD1 (6 bases). Per the germline V gene, CDR1 is MDHEN and CDR2 is SYDVKM. V dropped 2 bases and J dropped 3 bases, with 14 bases sitting between them. The CDR3 contains 15 residues. The CDR3 sequence is CASSLGGYIHYEQYF. CDR3 nucleotide sequence: TGTGCCAGCAGTTTAGGGGGCTACATCCACTACGAGCAGTACTTC.

The sample holds many counts of this clonotype. The V gene is TRBV7-2, the J gene TRBJ2-5, with D perhaps TRBD2 (6 bases). Germline V gene sequence: CDR1 SGHTA, CDR2 FQGNSA. V was pared by 5 bases and J by 5 bases, with 15 bases between. This CDR3 comprises 14 residues. CDR3 bases: TGTGCCAGCAGCACCAACGGACTACCGGAGACCCAGTACTTC. Translated, it gives CASSTNGLPETQYF.

Points on this clonotype: A much larger clone lies one base from this, so it may be a read error. The gene calls are TRBV2 and TRBJ1-5; D possibly corresponds to TRBD1 (5 bases). The CDR3 runs 14 residues. Germline V lookup: CDR1 SNHLY, CDR2 FYNNEI. DNA of the CDR3: TGTGCCAGCAGTGAAGTACAGGCCTATCAGCCCCTGCATTTT. As protein: CASSEVQAYQPLHF.

This clonotype came up a few times. V is TRBV6-5 and J is TRBJ2-4; TRBD2 aligns across 12 bases. Looked up from germline, CDR1 is MNHEY and CDR2 is SVGAGI. V was pared by 2 bases and J by 6 bases, with 5 bases of the junction left unmatched. The length of the CDR3 is 16 residues. As DNA, the CDR3 is TGTGCCAGCAGTTACGGACTAGCGGGACTCGGAAACATTCAGTACTTC. Amino acids: CASSYGLAGLGNIQYF.

This clonotype has a count of ten or more. This chain links TRBV29-1 with TRBJ2-7; D could derive from TRBD1 or TRBD2 (6 bases each). The germline V and J ends were trimmed by 4 bases and 6 bases, with 13 bases remaining between them. Germline V gives CDR1 SQVTM, CDR2 ANQGSEA. The CDR3 covers 12 residues. The chain's CDR3 is CSVVPGAGEQYF. The CDR3 region has the DNA TGCAGCGTTGTTCCGGGGGCCGGCGAGCAGTACTTC.

The chain carries TRBV10-3 and TRBJ1-2, with unresolved D. The CDR3 is made up of 15 amino acids. Germline V gene lookup returns CDR1 ENHRY and CDR2 SYGVKD. V shed 0 bases and J shed 6 bases, with 14 bases lying between them. CDR3 sequence reads: CAISESADTVDGYTF. Here the CDR3 DNA reads TGTGCCATCAGTGAGTCCGCAGATACCGTTGATGGCTACACCTTC.